The 11 T cell receptor beta chains reported below all come from one sample, sequenced in a study of HIV-infected patients and healthy controls. Reverse transcription used approximately 500 ng RNA and constant-region primers for alpha and beta. Alpha and beta chain libraries were made separately by chain-specific third strand synthesis with multiplexing indices. TCRdb processed the 5' RACE reads anew with MiXCR; each CDR3 protein has one entry. The table includes 9,500 to 15,000 distinct CDR3 sequences, roughly 9.5% detected once. No cell fractionation was done, so the repertoire covers all unsorted peripheral blood T cells. This specimen consisted of blood, obtained before antiretroviral therapy. The receptors derive from an adult with HIV infection. The donor label of this sample is uncertain.

This clonotype was counted at least ten times. CDR3 DNA: TGCAGTGCTCGTCCGGCCTTGAACACTGAAGCTTTCTTT. Translation: CSARPALNTEAFF. This rearrangement joins TRBV20-1 to TRBJ1-1; D gene uncertain. V was pared by 5 bases and J by 0 bases, with 10 bases between. In germline, CDR1 is DFQATT, CDR2 SNEGSKA (reference sequence). CDR3 size: 13 residues.

This clonotype has only a few counts. The chain joins TRBV5-1 to TRBJ1-2; D possibly corresponds to TRBD1 (5 bases). This CDR3 contains 12 residues. Germline CDR1 SGHRS, CDR2 YFSETQ. V was pared by 6 bases and J by 3 bases, with 9 bases between. In nucleotides, the CDR3 is TGCGCCAGCATGGACACTTACTATGGCTACACCTTC. It codes for CASMDTYYGYTF. The complete variable domain, with remaining parts taken from reference TRBV5-1 and TRBJ1-2, reads KAGVTQTPRYLIKTRGQQVTLSCSPISGHRSVSWYQQTPGQGLQFLFEYFSETQRNKGNFPGRFSGRQFSNSRSEMNVSTLELGDSALYLCASMDTYYGYTFGSGTRLTVV.

This clonotype was recorded at least ten times. The rearrangement joins TRBV12-3 or TRBV12-4 to TRBJ2-3; 7 bases line up with TRBD1. This CDR3 has 14 residues. The V and J ends lost 3 bases and 3 bases, in that order; junction bases with no gene match: 3. DNA of the CDR3: TGTGCCAGCAGTTTGGGACAGAGGACAGATACGCAGTATTTT. Protein sequence: CASSLGQRTDTQYF.

This clonotype was counted ten times or more. The CDR3 DNA follows: TGTGCCAGCAGCGGGACAGCCTCCTCTGGGGCCAACGTCCTGACTTTC. Residues: CASSGTASSGANVLTF. The chain recombines TRBV7-3 with TRBJ2-6; 7 bases match TRBD1. J lost 0 bases, V lost 5 bases, and 4 bases had no gene match. This CDR3 contains 16 residues. CDR1 and CDR2 (germline): SGHTA, FQGTGA. The whole variable domain, filled in from reference TRBV7-3 and TRBJ2-6, reads GAGVSQTPSNKVTEKGKYVELRCDPISGHTALYWYRQSLGQGPEFLIYFQGTGAADDSGLPNDRFFAVRPEGSVSTLKIQRTERGDSAVYLCASSGTASSGANVLTFGAGSRLTVL.

The table lists this clonotype with many counts. V and J are TRBV6-2 or TRBV6-3 and TRBJ2-1, with 7 bases matching TRBD1. In germline, CDR1 is MNHEY, CDR2 SVGEGT. With V trimmed by 5 bases and J by 5 bases, 6 bases remained unmatched. The CDR3 length is 14 residues. CDR3 amino acids: CASSVTGNNNEQFF. The DNA for the CDR3 is TGTGCCAGCAGTGTGACAGGGAATAACAATGAGCAGTTCTTC.

This clonotype is judged medium-sized. The chain couples TRBV30 to TRBJ2-3; D gene unclear. Trimming left V 0 bases short and J 7 bases short, with 5 bases between. Germline V gene data show CDR1 as GTSNPN and CDR2 as SVGIG (reference sequence). The CDR3 runs to 11 residues. In DNA, the CDR3 is TGTGCCTGGAGTGTAGGACATACGCAGTATTTT. It codes for CAWSVGHTQYF.

By share, this clonotype ranks as medium-sized. In DNA, the CDR3 is TGTGCCAGCAGCTTAGGAACAGGGGGAGATACGCAGTATTTT. Translation: CASSLGTGGDTQYF. The V and J genes are TRBV7-2 and TRBJ2-3; 8 bases are shared with TRBD1. In germline, CDR1 is SGHTA, CDR2 FQGNSA. J gave up 5 bases and V 1 base, and 2 bases lay outside the gene matches. There are 14 residues in the CDR3. Full variable domain (outside the CDR3, taken from reference TRBV7-2 and TRBJ2-3): GAGVSQSPSNKVTEKGKDVELRCDPISGHTALYWYRQSLGQGLEFLIYFQGNSAPDKSGLPSDRFSAERTGGSVSTLTIQRTQQEDSAVYLCASSLGTGGDTQYFGPGTRLTVL.

The rearrangement uses TRBV1 and TRBJ1-4; whether TRBD1, the table's D call, matches the DNA was not checked. TRBV1 is listed as a pseudogene. This CDR3 region has 14 residues. DNA for the CDR3: TGCACCAGCAGCCGCGGGACGTACGATGAAAAACTGTTTTTT. Translated: CTSSRGTYDEKLFF.

In its sample, this clonotype ranks as large. The chain combines TRBV13 with TRBJ1-6, with TRBD1 as a possible D gene (5 bases). The CDR3 consists of 17 residues. The germline V and J ends were trimmed by 4 bases and 0 bases, with 13 bases remaining between them. CDR1 and CDR2 (germline): PRHDT, FYEKMQ (reference sequence). CDR3: CASSSLRGSSYNSPLHF. The CDR3, as DNA: TGTGCCAGCAGCTCCTTACGGGGGAGCTCCTATAATTCACCCCTCCACTTT. Full variable domain (outside the CDR3, taken from reference TRBV13 and TRBJ1-6): AAGVIQSPRHLIKEKRETATLKCYPIPRHDTVYWYQQGPGQDPQFLISFYEKMQSDKGSIPDRFSAQQFSDYHSELNMSSLELGDSALYFCASSSLRGSSYNSPLHFGNGTRLTVT.

This clonotype showed up many times. The chain uses TRBV12-3 or TRBV12-4 and TRBJ1-5; D not resolved. The length of the CDR3 is 13 residues. The V end was cut by 5 bases, the J end by 3 bases, with 8 bases between. DNA of the CDR3: TGTGCCAGCAGTCAGTCCTTCAATCAGCCCCAGCATTTT. It yields the protein CASSQSFNQPQHF.

This clonotype was seen only a few times. This chain connects TRBV20-1 to TRBJ2-1; 9 bases are shared with TRBD2. The V segment lost 3 bases and the J segment 8 bases; nucleotides outside the gene matches: 5. CDR1 is DFQATT, CDR2 SNEGSKA, per germline (reference sequence). The CDR3 consists of 13 residues. In DNA form, the CDR3 reads TGCAGTGCTAGGCGGGAGGGCCTCCATGAGCAGTTCTTC. Protein product: CSARREGLHEQFF.